Reported below is one T cell receptor beta chain. What it binds is not known. The CDR3 is 15 residues long. Germline values: CDR1 MNHEY, CDR2 SMNVEV (reference sequence). V shed 8 bases and J 4 bases; nucleotides not matched to a gene: 13. This PCR relied on a set of 60 Vbeta primers and 13 Jbeta primers. Profiled with immunoSEQ multiplex PCR; TCRdb holds only in-frame clones, not every one. Recorded here are about 200,000 clones; the top ten clones represent roughly 1.1%. These data belong to a study of cytomegalovirus exposure and HLA in healthy donors. General observations from the study: When analyzed later, a missense DCLRE1C variant was found to be linked to TCR beta V- and J-gene trimming. Follow-up analysis found HLA locus-dependent TCR association rates, highest for DRB1 and lowest for HLA-C. When the data were analyzed later, several of the most significant clusters appeared to be linked to common viral pathogens. Most TCR sequences were rare, but some public TCRs occurred in many donors.

The sample comprised PBMCs. This chain joins TRBV27 and TRBJ1-2; 7 bases are a match to TRBD1. This clonotype originated in a girl aged 2 to 9 in good health and CMV-seropositive. This CDR3 reads CASRSFITGVYGYTF. In DNA form, the CDR3 reads TGTGCCAGCCGATCGTTCATCACAGGGGTCTATGGCTACACCTTC.